The 3 T cell receptor beta chains given below trace back to one sample, sequenced in a study of T-cell reconstitution after alpha-beta-depleted transplantation in children. Researchers prepared the TCRbeta library using unique molecular identifiers, the study reports. One entry per CDR3 protein results from TCRdb running MiXCR on the PCR reads. Counted here are 7,000 to 9,500 distinct CDR3 sequences, 25% to 35% occurring once; the ten biggest clones make up under 2.5%. The input for sequencing was peripheral blood, taken 60 days after TCRalphabeta/CD19-depleted stem cell transplant. Receptors originate from a boy under three years old who had a stem cell transplant for SCID, so the T cells may come from the graft donor.

CDR3 region: CASQQGRPGELFF. In DNA form, the CDR3 reads TGTGCCAGTCAACAGGGAAGGCCCGGGGAGCTGTTTTTT. The chain joins TRBV19 to TRBJ2-2; TRBD1 might be the D (6 bases). Trimming took 8 bases from V and 6 from J, leaving 13 bases between them. Germline-derived CDR1 and CDR2 are LNHDA and SQIVND (reference sequence). CDR3 size: 13 residues.

The chain links TRBV7-8 to TRBJ2-2, with unresolved D. V dropped 5 bases and J dropped 4 bases, with 5 bases sitting between them. CDR3 length: 12 amino acids. CDR1 and CDR2 (germline): SGHVS, FQNEAQ. The CDR3 DNA sequence: TGTGCCAGCAGCCCTTTCACCGGGGAGCTGTTTTTT. Its protein is CASSPFTGELFF.

This clonotype ranks as medium-sized. This rearrangement joins TRBV12-3 or TRBV12-4 to TRBJ1-5; 7 bases are a match to TRBD1. The J segment lost 4 bases and the V segment lost 5 bases, leaving 8 bases of the junction unmatched. The CDR3 totals 15 residues. CDR3 DNA: TGTGCCAGCAGTAACCGGACAGGTTTTAATCAGCCCCAGCATTTT. This sequence encodes CASSNRTGFNQPQHF.